Listed here are 24 T cell receptor beta chains from one sample, sequenced in a study of OX40 agonist ivuxolimab in advanced cancers. Sequenced by immunoSEQ multiplex PCR; TCRdb stores in-frame clones only, minus some. Of 67,000 or so clones in the sample, roughly nine tenths are singletons; the top ten hold around 1%. The material sequenced was CD4+ or CD8+ T cells sorted from blood, taken in a trial of the OX40 agonist ivuxolimab. These TCRs come from an adult with an advanced solid tumor such as melanoma, head and neck, liver or kidney cancer.

The chain couples TRBV6-1 to TRBJ1-4; D is undetermined. Looked up from germline, CDR1 is MNHNS and CDR2 is SASEGT. CDR3 size: 15 residues. With 4 bases removed from V and 0 bases from J, the gap between germline ends came to 9 bases. The CDR3 spells CASSASDATNEKLFF. The CDR3 DNA is TGTGCCAGCAGTGCCTCAGATGCAACTAATGAAAAACTGTTTTTT.

The V gene is TRBV5-6, the J gene TRBJ1-4; D remains ambiguous. The V gene's germline CDR1 is SGHDT and CDR2 YYEEEE. The CDR3 is 15 residues long. V gave up 4 bases and J gave up 0 bases, with 10 bases separating them. The DNA for the CDR3 is TGTGCCAGCAGCCTTCTGACGGCAACTAATGAAAAACTGTTTTTT. It codes for CASSLLTATNEKLFF.

The CDR3 sequence is CASSLGDGPGGYTF. DNA of the CDR3: TGTGCCAGCAGCTTAGGTGACGGTCCGGGCGGCTACACCTTC. The chain employs TRBV7-9 and TRBJ1-2; no firm D call. In germline, CDR1 is SEHNR, CDR2 FQNEAQ (reference sequence). This CDR3 is 14 amino acids long. With 1 base removed from V and 8 bases from J, the gap between germline ends came to 14 bases.

This sequence joins TRBV7-3 and TRBJ2-2, with D hard to call. Germline loops: CDR1 SGHTA, CDR2 FQGTGA. V was cut by 5 bases and J by 1 base, with 11 bases left in between. The CDR3 contains 15 residues. This chain's CDR3 is CASSRFDRNTGELFF. The CDR3 nucleotides are TGTGCCAGCAGCCGCTTTGACCGGAACACCGGGGAGCTGTTTTTT.

This chain links TRBV5-1 with TRBJ2-2, with TRBD2 as a possible D gene (7 bases). Trimming pared 4 bases from V and 7 bases from J, leaving 17 bases between. The CDR3 contains 15 residues. Per germline, CDR1 SGHRS and CDR2 YFSETQ. The CDR3 coding sequence is TGCGCCAGCAGCCAGGGAGGGGGAGACAGCGGGGAGCTGTTTTTT. The encoded protein is CASSQGGGDSGELFF.

In its sample, this clone was seen once. V is TRBV28 and J is TRBJ2-4, with D uncertain. V lost 6 bases and J 9 bases, leaving 15 bases between the germline ends. CDR1 and CDR2 (germline): MDHEN, SYDVKM. The CDR3 sequence is 13 residues long. In DNA form, the CDR3 reads TGTGCCAGCAGCTCTACACCGGGCAGCATTCAGTACTTC. Translated: CASSSTPGSIQYF.

This clone turned up a few times. The rearrangement links TRBV5-4 to TRBJ2-1, with 10 positions matching TRBD2. CDR3 size: 14 residues. Germline V CDR1 and CDR2: SGHNT, YYREEE (reference sequence). The J segment lost 10 bases and the V segment lost 2 bases, leaving 6 bases of the junction unmatched. CDR3 sequence (DNA): TGTGCCAGCAGCTTCCTAGCGGGAGTTGGGGAGCAGTTCTTC. It is translated as CASSFLAGVGEQFF.

The CDR3 loop reads CASSLLGLAGGASTDTQYF. Here the CDR3 DNA reads TGTGCCAGCAGTTTATTAGGACTAGCGGGAGGAGCTAGCACAGATACGCAGTATTTT. The V call is TRBV27, the J call TRBJ2-3; 14 positions agree with TRBD2. Unmatched junction bases numbered 6, after V lost 1 base and J lost 0 bases. The germline V gene has CDR1 MNHEY and CDR2 SMNVEV (reference sequence). CDR3 length: 19 amino acids.

The chain carries TRBV28 and TRBJ2-3; 8 bases are shared with TRBD2. The germline V gene encodes CDR1 MDHEN and CDR2 SYDVKM. Unmatched junction bases numbered 10, after V lost 6 bases and J lost 2 bases. CDR3 length equals 16 residues. CDR3 residues: CASSSSGNPPTDTQYF. DNA for the CDR3: TGTGCCAGCAGCAGTAGCGGGAATCCCCCCACAGATACGCAGTATTTT.

V is TRBV18 and J is TRBJ2-2; 11 nucleotides line up with TRBD2. The germline V gene has CDR1 KGHSH and CDR2 LQKENI. V dropped 2 bases and J dropped 4; count of bases not matched to a gene: 6. The CDR3 extends over 17 amino acids. CDR3 residues: CASSPALAGVVTGELFF. The CDR3 coding sequence is TGTGCCAGCTCACCAGCACTAGCGGGAGTCGTCACCGGGGAGCTGTTTTTT.

The V and J genes are TRBV19 and TRBJ2-7; D perhaps matches TRBD2 (6 bases). V dropped 1 base and J dropped 2 bases, with 9 bases sitting between them. The germline V gene has CDR1 LNHDA and CDR2 SQIVND (reference sequence). CDR3 length: 14 amino acids. The CDR3 protein is CASSIAGGAYEQYF. CDR3 in DNA: TGTGCCAGTAGTATAGCTGGAGGGGCCTACGAGCAGTACTTC. The variable domain in full, with the rest retrieved from reference TRBV19 and TRBJ2-7, is DGGITQSPKYLFRKEGQNVTLSCEQNLNHDAMYWYRQDPGQGLRLIYYSQIVNDFQKGDIAEGYSVSREKKESFPLTVTSAQKNPTAFYLCASSIAGGAYEQYFGPGTRLTVT.

This chain links TRBV30 with TRBJ2-6; D not resolved. The CDR3 covers 13 residues. V shed 3 bases and J shed 2 bases, with 5 bases lying between them. Looked up from germline, CDR1 is GTSNPN and CDR2 is SVGIG (reference sequence). The CDR3 loop reads CAWSQAGANVLTF. CDR3 DNA sequence: TGTGCCTGGAGCCAGGCTGGGGCCAACGTCCTGACTTTC.

The CDR3 sequence: CASSLTGTGGVEQFF. The CDR3 nucleotides read TGTGCCAGCAGCTTGACAGGGACAGGGGGCGTTGAGCAGTTCTTC. The chain couples TRBV7-9 to TRBJ2-1; 12 nucleotides line up with TRBD1. V was pared by 3 bases and J by 9 bases, with 6 bases of the junction left unmatched. This CDR3 has 15 residues. Germline CDR1 SEHNR, CDR2 FQNEAQ (reference sequence).

V and J are TRBV6-6 and TRBJ1-3; unclear D gene. This CDR3 comprises 11 residues. Germline-derived CDR1 and CDR2 are MNHNY and SVGAGI (reference sequence). V was clipped by 8 bases and J by 9 bases, with 11 bases between them. As DNA, the CDR3 is TGTGCCAGCTCGATGGGCGGCACCATATATTTT. This translates into CASSMGGTIYF.

The chain uses TRBV28 and TRBJ2-7; TRBD2 aligns across 9 bases. Unmatched junction bases numbered 4, after V lost 5 bases and J lost 2 bases. The germline V gene encodes CDR1 MDHEN and CDR2 SYDVKM. CDR3 length: 14 residues. CDR3 coding DNA: TGTGCCAGCAGTAGGCTAGCGGGGACCTACGAGCAGTACTTC. Translation gives CASSRLAGTYEQYF. Based on the CDR3 plus reference TRBV28 and TRBJ2-7, the full variable domain is DVKVTQSSRYLVKRTGEKVFLECVQDMDHENMFWYRQDPGLGLRLIYFSYDVKMKEKGDIPEGYSVSREKKERFSLILESASTNQTSMYLCASSRLAGTYEQYFGPGTRLTVT.

The J gene is TRBJ1-3, the V gene TRBV30; D is perhaps TRBD1 (6 bases). Trimming removed 2 bases from V and 2 bases from J, with 13 bases in between. The germline V gene has CDR1 GTSNPN and CDR2 SVGIG (reference sequence). The CDR3 contains 15 residues. DNA of the CDR3: TGTGCCTGGAGTCACATGAGGGGGACTGGAAACACCATATATTTT. This gives the protein CAWSHMRGTGNTIYF.

This chain links TRBV28 with TRBJ2-7; 7 bases are shared with TRBD1. V shed 6 bases, J shed 2 bases, and the junction held 7 bases outside the gene matches. The CDR3 totals 14 residues. CDR1 and CDR2 (germline): MDHEN, SYDVKM. The CDR3 coding sequence is TGTGCCAGCAGCTTCGCCGGGACAGCCTACGAGCAGTACTTC. The encoded protein is CASSFAGTAYEQYF.

The chain is built from TRBV27 and TRBJ1-1; D is uncertain. The CDR3 runs 14 residues. Germline loops: CDR1 MNHEY, CDR2 SMNVEV (reference sequence). Trimming left V 4 bases short and J 1 base short, with 10 bases between. CDR3 nucleotide sequence: TGTGCCAGCAGTTCCCGTGGAGGGAACACTGAAGCTTTCTTT. Its protein product is CASSSRGGNTEAFF.

The V call is TRBV5-1, the J call TRBJ2-7, with D perhaps assigned TRBD1 or TRBD2 (5 bases each). V lost 4 bases to trimming and J lost 3 bases, with 8 bases between them. The CDR3 totals 12 residues. Germline CDR1 SGHRS, CDR2 YFSETQ. As DNA, the CDR3 is TGCGCCAGCAGCGGGGACGTCTACGAGCAGTACTTC. Protein product: CASSGDVYEQYF.

This clone came up once. The gene calls are TRBV7-2 and TRBJ1-1; D gene ambiguous. This CDR3 has 11 residues. V was cut by 5 bases and J by 4 bases, with 5 bases left in between. Germline CDR1 is SGHTA and CDR2 is FQGNSA. The CDR3 bases are TGTGCCAGCAGCCCCTCCACTGAAGCTTTCTTT. The encoded protein is CASSPSTEAFF.

The chain joins TRBV5-1 to TRBJ1-4; D is perhaps TRBD1 (5 bases). Trimming removed 0 bases at V and 0 bases at J, with 9 bases between. This CDR3 spans 16 amino acids. Germline assignment: CDR1 SGHRS and CDR2 YFSETQ. For the CDR3, the DNA is TGCGCCAGCAGCTTGGTTTGGGGGGCAACTAATGAAAAACTGTTTTTT. This encodes CASSLVWGATNEKLFF.

This chain joins TRBV27 and TRBJ1-1; D not resolved. V was trimmed by 7 bases and J by 5 bases, leaving 8 bases between them. The CDR3 extends over 11 amino acids. Germline CDR1 is MNHEY and CDR2 is SMNVEV (reference sequence). CDR3 amino acids: CASKRETEAFF. The CDR3 coding sequence is TGTGCCAGCAAACGTGAGACTGAAGCTTTCTTT.

CDR3 in amino acids: CASSQTGTGYYEQYF. In nucleotides, the CDR3 is TGTGCCAGCAGCCAAACCGGGACAGGATACTACGAGCAGTACTTC. This chain links TRBV7-2 with TRBJ2-7; 8 positions match TRBD1. V lost 5 bases and J lost 3; bases outside the gene matches: 9. CDR1 is SGHTA and CDR2 is FQGNSA in the germline V gene. The CDR3 is 15 amino acids. Together with reference TRBV7-2 and TRBJ2-7, the CDR3 gives the full variable domain: GAGVSQSPSNKVTEKGKDVELRCDPISGHTALYWYRQSLGQGLEFLIYFQGNSAPDKSGLPSDRFSAERTGGSVSTLTIQRTQQEDSAVYLCASSQTGTGYYEQYFGPGTRLTVT.

This chain uses TRBV4-1 with TRBJ1-4; no clear D gene. Trimming removed 6 bases from V and 0 bases from J, with 8 bases in between. The CDR3 loop spans 14 amino acids. Germline CDR1 and CDR2: MGHRA and YSYEKL. The DNA of the CDR3 is TGCGCCAGCAGGTTACTCGCAACTAATGAAAAACTGTTTTTT. Its translation is CASRLLATNEKLFF.